Listed below are T cell receptor beta chains from one sample, sequenced in a study of a mutant IDH1 vaccine in newly diagnosed glioma. Which antigens these TCRs recognize remains unknown. TCRdb's table, derived via immunoSEQ multiplex PCR, lists solely in-frame clones and lacks some. The sample lists roughly 39,000 clones, around 85% occurring once. This material consisted of PBMCs, taken from a glioma patient whose treatment included an IDH1 peptide vaccine. These receptors were obtained from a man in his forties with glioma. The CDR3 runs from the conserved cysteine through the conserved F or W. Fields, in order: D gene, CDR3 length, J gene, V gene, CDR3 protein, CDR3 DNA. D genes are given only for firm matches.

-,14,TRBJ2-5,TRBV7-9,CASSQELARETQYF,TGTGCCAGCAGCCAGGAACTAGCTAGAGAGACCCAGTACTTC
-,13,TRBJ1-1,TRBV5-4,CASSLAGKAEAFF,TGTGCCAGCAGCTTGGCCGGTAAAGCAGAAGCTTTCTTT
TRBD1,14,TRBJ1-2,TRBV28,CASSSADRVKGYTF,TGTGCCAGCAGTTCCGCGGACAGGGTGAAGGGCTACACCTTC
-,15,TRBJ2-7,TRBV11-1,CASSFLAGSSYEQYF,TGTGCCAGCAGCTTTTTGGCAGGGAGCTCCTACGAGCAGTACTTC
-,14,TRBJ2-3,TRBV21-1,CASSSQGSPDTQYF,TGTGCCAGCAGCTCACAGGGATCCCCAGATACGCAGTATTTT
TRBD2,14,TRBJ2-1,TRBV5-4,CASRIAGSYNEQFF,TGTGCCAGCAGGATAGCGGGATCCTACAATGAGCAGTTCTTC
TRBD2,15,TRBJ2-2,TRBV5-4,CASSSGLAYAGELFF,TGTGCCAGCAGTTCGGGACTAGCGTACGCCGGGGAGCTGTTTTTT
TRBD2,17,TRBJ2-7,TRBV4-1,CASSAGTSATPIYEQYF,TGCGCCAGCAGCGCCGGGACTAGCGCGACACCAATCTACGAGCAGTACTTC
TRBD1,15,TRBJ1-5,TRBV6-6,CASSGIRQGGQPQHF,TGTGCCAGCAGTGGGATTCGACAGGGAGGTCAGCCCCAGCATTTT
TRBD2,16,TRBJ2-5,TRBV28,CASSLLAGTTPETQYF,TGTGCCAGCAGTTTACTAGCGGGCACCACCCCGGAGACCCAGTACTTC